The rows below give T cell receptor beta chains drawn from one sample of a study of a mutant IDH1 vaccine in newly diagnosed glioma. No antigens are known for them. Clones were read by immunoSEQ multiplex PCR, and TCRdb kept only the in-frame ones, dropping some. The sample carries under 70,000 clones, around 80% recorded once. Sequences were derived from PBMCs, sampled from a glioma patient whose treatment included an IDH1 peptide vaccine. These receptors originate from a woman in her forties or fifties with glioma. Each CDR3 is given with its conserved first and last residue. Fields, in order: J gene, D gene, clone size, V gene, CDR3 DNA, CDR3 protein. The D gene is left open where the match is weak. Clone size appears in some rows only: once, few, many, or a class for an expanded clone.

j_call: TRBJ2-7; d_call: -; clone_size: -; v_call: TRBV5-1; cdr3_nt: TGCGCCAGCAGCTCCGATCCTTCCGGGACGGGCTCGCGCGAGCAGTACTTC; cdr3_aa: CASSSDPSGTGSREQYF
j_call: TRBJ2-3; d_call: -; clone_size: -; v_call: TRBV5-4; cdr3_nt: TGTGCCAGCAGCTTGGACCTCAGCACAGATACGCAGTATTTT; cdr3_aa: CASSLDLSTDTQYF
j_call: TRBJ1-4; d_call: -; clone_size: few; v_call: TRBV29-1; cdr3_nt: TGCAGCGCAGGACAATCCTTTGAAAAACTGTTTTTT; cdr3_aa: CSAGQSFEKLFF
j_call: TRBJ1-4; d_call: -; clone_size: -; v_call: TRBV19; cdr3_nt: TGTGCCAGTAGTCCCCCCGGGTCAGGCGGAAAACTGTTTTTT; cdr3_aa: CASSPPGSGGKLFF
j_call: TRBJ1-6; d_call: -; clone_size: -; v_call: TRBV9; cdr3_nt: TGTGCCAGCAGCGGAAGTAGGCGGGGTTCTTCACCCCTCCACTTT; cdr3_aa: CASSGSRRGSSPLHF
j_call: TRBJ1-1; d_call: TRBD1; clone_size: few; v_call: TRBV12-5; cdr3_nt: TGTGCTAGTGGTACCCTGACAGGGGATAACACTGAAGCTTTCTTT; cdr3_aa: CASGTLTGDNTEAFF
j_call: TRBJ1-1; d_call: -; clone_size: -; v_call: TRBV2; cdr3_nt: TGTGCCAGCAGGTCCAGGGAGGGGAACACTGAAGCTTTCTTT; cdr3_aa: CASRSREGNTEAFF
j_call: TRBJ1-1; d_call: -; clone_size: -; v_call: TRBV5-4; cdr3_nt: TGTGCCAGCAGCTTTCTGGAAAGGGCAGGAACTGAAGCTTTCTTT; cdr3_aa: CASSFLERAGTEAFF
j_call: TRBJ1-4; d_call: -; clone_size: -; v_call: TRBV25-1; cdr3_nt: TGTGCCAGCAGTCCAGGGATGCTGGGGGATGAAAAACTGTTTTTT; cdr3_aa: CASSPGMLGDEKLFF
j_call: TRBJ2-1; d_call: -; clone_size: -; v_call: TRBV6-1; cdr3_nt: TGTGCCAGCAGTGCCGGGAGCAGAAACAATGAGCAGTTCTTC; cdr3_aa: CASSAGSRNNEQFF